The text below deals with one TCR beta chain. This sample was included in a study of CD8 T cells in Susac syndrome. The V gene's germline CDR1 is KGHSH and CDR2 LQKENI. After removal of 4 bases from V and 2 bases from J, the junction contained 2 bases not matched to a gene. This CDR3 has 14 residues. RNA totalling roughly 0.45 to 1 ug underwent reverse transcription with random hexamers. MiXCR, run by TCRdb on the immunoSEQ multiplex PCR reads, gives a single entry per CDR3 protein. The sample contains approximately 180,000 distinct CDR3 sequences, approximately 94% of which appear only once. The rearrangement joins TRBV18 to TRBJ1-2; 9 bases fit TRBD1. The specimen sequenced was CD4+ T cells from PBMCs. The source of this sequence is a human donor with multiple sclerosis. CDR3 loop: CASSQGQGNYGYTF. The CDR3, as DNA: TGTGCCAGCTCACAAGGACAGGGGAACTATGGCTACACCTTC.